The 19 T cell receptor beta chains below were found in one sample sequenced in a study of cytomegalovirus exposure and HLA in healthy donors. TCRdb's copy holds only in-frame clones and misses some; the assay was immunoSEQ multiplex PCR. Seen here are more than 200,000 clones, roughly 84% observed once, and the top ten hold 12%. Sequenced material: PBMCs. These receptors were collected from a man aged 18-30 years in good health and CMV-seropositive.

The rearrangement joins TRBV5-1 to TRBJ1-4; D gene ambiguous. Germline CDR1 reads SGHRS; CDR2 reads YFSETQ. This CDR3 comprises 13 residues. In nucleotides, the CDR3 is TGCGCTAGTTCGGACTCCCTTAATGAAAAACTGTTTTTT. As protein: CASSDSLNEKLFF.

The CDR3 loop reads CASSLLSTGELFF. The CDR3 coding sequence is TGTGCCAGCAGTTTACTGAGTACCGGGGAGCTGTTTTTT. The chain joins TRBV28 to TRBJ2-2, with no clear D. Trimming stripped 2 bases from V and 5 bases from J, with 6 bases between. The germline gives CDR1 MDHEN, CDR2 SYDVKM. The CDR3 is 13 residues long.

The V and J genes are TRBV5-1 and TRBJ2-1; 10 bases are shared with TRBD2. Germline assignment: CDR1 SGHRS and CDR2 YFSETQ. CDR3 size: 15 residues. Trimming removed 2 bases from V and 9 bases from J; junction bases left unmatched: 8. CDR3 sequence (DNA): TGCGCCAGCAGCTTCAGCGGGAGGGCCGGTTTTGAGCAGTTCTTC. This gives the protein CASSFSGRAGFEQFF.

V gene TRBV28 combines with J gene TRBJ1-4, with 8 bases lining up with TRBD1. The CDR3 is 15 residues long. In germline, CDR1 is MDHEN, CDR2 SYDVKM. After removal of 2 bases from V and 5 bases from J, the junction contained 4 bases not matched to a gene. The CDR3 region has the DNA TGTGCCAGCAGTTTAACCGGGACAGGAAATGAAAAACTGTTTTTT. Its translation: CASSLTGTGNEKLFF.

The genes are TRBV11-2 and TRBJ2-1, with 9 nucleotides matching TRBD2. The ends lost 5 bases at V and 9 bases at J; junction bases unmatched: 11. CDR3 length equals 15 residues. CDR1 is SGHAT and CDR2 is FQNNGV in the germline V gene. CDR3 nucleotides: TGTGCCAGCAGCAACATAGCGGGAGCCGTGCCTGAGCAGTTCTTC. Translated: CASSNIAGAVPEQFF.

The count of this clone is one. CDR3 coding DNA: TGCGCCAGCAGCTTGAGACAGGGGATGGACACTGAAGCTTTCTTT. It translates to CASSLRQGMDTEAFF. The chain carries TRBV5-1 and TRBJ1-1, with 8 bases fitting TRBD1. Looked up from germline, CDR1 is SGHRS and CDR2 is YFSETQ. The ends lost 1 base at V and 3 bases at J; junction bases unmatched: 5. The length of the CDR3 is 15 residues. The full variable domain, in which reference TRBV5-1 and TRBJ1-1 provide the parts outside the CDR3, is KAGVTQTPRYLIKTRGQQVTLSCSPISGHRSVSWYQQTPGQGLQFLFEYFSETQRNKGNFPGRFSGRQFSNSRSEMNVSTLELGDSALYLCASSLRQGMDTEAFFGQGTRLTVV.

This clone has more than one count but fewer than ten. The DNA of the CDR3 is TGTGCCAGCAGCTTGGCCAGGGGACGCGAAGAGACCCAGTACTTC. Residues: CASSLARGREETQYF. The V and J genes are TRBV5-4 and TRBJ2-5; D is possibly TRBD1 (6 bases). Germline V gene sequence: CDR1 SGHNT, CDR2 YYREEE (reference sequence). V was pared by 0 bases and J by 3 bases, with 12 bases between. The CDR3 has 15 amino acids.

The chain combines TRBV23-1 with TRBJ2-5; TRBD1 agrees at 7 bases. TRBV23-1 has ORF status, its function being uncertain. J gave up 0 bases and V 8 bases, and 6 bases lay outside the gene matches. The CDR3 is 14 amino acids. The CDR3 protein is CASFSTGDQETQYF. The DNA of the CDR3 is TGCGCCAGCTTTTCAACAGGGGACCAAGAGACCCAGTACTTC.

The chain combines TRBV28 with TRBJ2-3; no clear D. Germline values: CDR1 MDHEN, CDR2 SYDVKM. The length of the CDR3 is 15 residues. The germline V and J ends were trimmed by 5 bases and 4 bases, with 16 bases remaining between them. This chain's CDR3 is CASSIIGPRADTQYF. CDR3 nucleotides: TGTGCCAGCAGTATCATCGGACCCCGGGCAGATACGCAGTATTTT.

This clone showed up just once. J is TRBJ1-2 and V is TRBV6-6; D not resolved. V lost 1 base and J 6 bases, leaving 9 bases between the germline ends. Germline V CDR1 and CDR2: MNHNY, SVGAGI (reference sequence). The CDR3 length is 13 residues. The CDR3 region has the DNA TGTGCCAGCAGTTACTTGGGGAGGAATGGCTACACCTTC. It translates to CASSYLGRNGYTF.

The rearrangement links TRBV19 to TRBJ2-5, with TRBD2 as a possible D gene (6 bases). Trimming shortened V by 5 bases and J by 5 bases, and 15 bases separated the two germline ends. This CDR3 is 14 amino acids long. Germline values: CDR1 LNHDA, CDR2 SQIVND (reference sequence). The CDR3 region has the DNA TGTGCCAGTAGTTCCAGCGGGTTGAGGGAGACCCAGTACTTC. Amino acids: CASSSSGLRETQYF.

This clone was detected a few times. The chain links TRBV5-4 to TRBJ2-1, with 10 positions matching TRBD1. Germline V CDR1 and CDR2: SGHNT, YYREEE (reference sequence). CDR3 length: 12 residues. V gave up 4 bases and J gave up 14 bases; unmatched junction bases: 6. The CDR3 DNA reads TGTGCCAGCAGCACGTCCGGGACAGGGGAGTTCTTC. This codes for CASSTSGTGEFF.

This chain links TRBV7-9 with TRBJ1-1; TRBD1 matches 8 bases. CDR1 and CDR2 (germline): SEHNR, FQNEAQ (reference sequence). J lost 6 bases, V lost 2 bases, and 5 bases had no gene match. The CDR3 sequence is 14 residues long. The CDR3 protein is CASSLFQGAAEAFF. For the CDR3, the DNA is TGTGCCAGCAGCTTATTCCAGGGGGCCGCTGAAGCTTTCTTT.

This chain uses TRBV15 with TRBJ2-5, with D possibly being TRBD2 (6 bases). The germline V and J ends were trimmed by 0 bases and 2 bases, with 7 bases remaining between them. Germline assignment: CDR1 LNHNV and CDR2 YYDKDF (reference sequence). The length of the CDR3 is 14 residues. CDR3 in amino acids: CATSRDGGQETQYF. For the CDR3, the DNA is TGTGCCACCAGCAGAGATGGGGGGCAAGAGACCCAGTACTTC.

CDR3 in amino acids: CASSLGQEVAFF. As DNA, the CDR3 is TGTGCCAGCAGTTTGGGACAGGAGGTGGCTTTCTTT. The rearrangement links TRBV28 to TRBJ1-1; TRBD1 matches at 8 bases. CDR1 is MDHEN and CDR2 is SYDVKM in the germline V gene. This CDR3 is 12 amino acids long. Trimming cost V 3 bases and J 11 bases; bases outside gene matches: 5.

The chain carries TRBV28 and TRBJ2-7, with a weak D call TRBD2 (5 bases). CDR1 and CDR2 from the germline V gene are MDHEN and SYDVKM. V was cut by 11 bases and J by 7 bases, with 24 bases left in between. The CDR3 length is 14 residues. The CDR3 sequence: CAVAEGTRKVEQYF. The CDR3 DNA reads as TGTGCCGTAGCAGAGGGCACCCGGAAAGTTGAGCAGTACTTC.

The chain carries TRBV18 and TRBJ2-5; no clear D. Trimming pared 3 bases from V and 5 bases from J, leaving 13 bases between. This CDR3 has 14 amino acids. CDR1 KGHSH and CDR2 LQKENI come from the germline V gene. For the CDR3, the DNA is TGTGCCAGCTCACCCTCGGCCCCGCGGGAGACCCAGTACTTC. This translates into CASSPSAPRETQYF. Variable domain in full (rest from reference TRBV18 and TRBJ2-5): NAGVMQNPRHLVRRRGQEARLRCSPMKGHSHVYWYRQLPEEGLKFMVYLQKENIIDESGMPKERFSAEFPKEGPSILRIQQVVRGDSAAYFCASSPSAPRETQYFGPGTRLLVL.

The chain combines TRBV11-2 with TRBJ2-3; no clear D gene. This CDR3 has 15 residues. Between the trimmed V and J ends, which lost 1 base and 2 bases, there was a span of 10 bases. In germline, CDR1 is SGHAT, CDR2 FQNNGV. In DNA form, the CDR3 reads TGTGCCAGCAGCTTAGGTGGCTCAACCACAGATACGCAGTATTTT. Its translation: CASSLGGSTTDTQYF.

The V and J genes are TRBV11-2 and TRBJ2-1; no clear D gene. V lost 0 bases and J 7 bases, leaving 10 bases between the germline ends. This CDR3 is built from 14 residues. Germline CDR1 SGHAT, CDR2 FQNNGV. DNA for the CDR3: TGTGCCAGCAGCTTAGACTACCTTGGAAATGAGCAGTTCTTC. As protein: CASSLDYLGNEQFF.